This T cell receptor beta chain is from a study of control samples from healthy donors and cancer patients. Germline values: CDR1 SQVTM, CDR2 ANQGSEA. Trimming removed 3 bases from V and 0 bases from J, with 9 bases in between. CDR3 size: 15 residues. TCRdb keeps only in-frame clones here, not all; method: immunoSEQ multiplex PCR. The profile shows about 85,000 clones, 70% to 90% of them singletons. The V gene is TRBV29-1, the J gene TRBJ2-6, with D perhaps matching TRBD2 (6 bases). The source of this sequence is a woman aged 60-75 years in good health. The sequenced material came from blood. The CDR3 sequence is CSVDGGSSGANVLTF. In DNA, the CDR3 is TGCAGCGTTGATGGGGGGAGCTCTGGGGCCAACGTCCTGACTTTC.